A single sample gave rise to the 29 T cell receptor beta chains below, sequenced in a study of breast tumors, draining lymph nodes, adjacent tissues. TCRdb recomputed calls from the multiplex PCR reads with MiXCR, one row per CDR3 protein. The sample carries approximately 230,000 distinct CDR3 sequences, 30% to 35% recorded once. Samples came from axillary lymph nodes draining the breast cancer. The sample consisted of axillary lymph node tissue. These receptor sequences come from a female donor with breast cancer. Some clones in this sample may be carry-over from other donors' samples.

This clonotype was picked up many times. The V and J genes are TRBV7-8 and TRBJ2-7; 11 nucleotides align to TRBD2. V dropped 4 bases and J dropped 4; count of bases not matched to a gene: 9. CDR1 and CDR2 from the germline V gene are SGHVS and FQNEAQ. CDR3 length: 16 residues. CDR3 amino acids: CASSSQGLAGIYEQYF. CDR3 coding DNA: TGTGCCAGCAGCTCACAAGGACTAGCGGGTATTTACGAGCAGTACTTC.

This clonotype was detected ten times or more. The chain joins TRBV29-1 to TRBJ2-1; TRBD2 is a possible D gene (6 bases). CDR1 is SQVTM and CDR2 is ANQGSEA in the germline V gene. V was clipped by 3 bases and J by 0 bases, with 6 bases between them. The CDR3 consists of 13 residues. CDR3 bases: TGCAGCGTTGACGGGAGCTCCTACAATGAGCAGTTCTTC. It is translated as CSVDGSSYNEQFF.

V is TRBV28 and J is TRBJ1-3; D is unresolved. Germline lookup yields CDR1 MDHEN and CDR2 SYDVKM. V lost 3 bases and J 2 bases, leaving 8 bases between the germline ends. This CDR3 is 14 amino acids long. In DNA, the CDR3 is TGTGCCAGCAGTTTTTCACGGGCTGGAAACACCATATATTTT. It yields the protein CASSFSRAGNTIYF.

V gene TRBV10-3 combines with J gene TRBJ1-3, with unresolved D. Germline V gives CDR1 ENHRY, CDR2 SYGVKD. V lost 6 bases, J lost 2 bases, and 8 bases lay in between. The CDR3 spans 13 residues. The CDR3 region is CAIREQPGNTIYF. CDR3 bases: TGTGCCATCAGAGAACAGCCTGGAAACACCATATATTTT.

This clonotype was detected ten times or more. This chain connects TRBV18 to TRBJ1-4; D may be TRBD1 (5 bases). V dropped 3 bases and J dropped 0 bases, with 11 bases sitting between them. The germline V gene has CDR1 KGHSH and CDR2 LQKENI. The CDR3 length is 16 residues. The CDR3 here is CASSPLGPPTNEKLFF. CDR3 nucleotides: TGTGCCAGCTCACCTCTGGGACCTCCAACTAATGAAAAACTGTTTTTT.

The genes are TRBV5-7 and TRBJ2-7; tentative D call: TRBD2 (5 bases). TRBV5-7 has ORF status, its function being uncertain. The CDR3 consists of 15 residues. Trimming removed 5 bases from V and 2 bases from J, with 17 bases in between. The CDR3 here is CASRERELGTYEQYF. DNA for the CDR3: TGTGCCAGCAGGGAAAGGGAGTTGGGGACCTACGAGCAGTACTTC.

The gene calls are TRBV19 and TRBJ2-5, with 8 positions matching TRBD1. Unmatched junction bases numbered 6, after V lost 6 bases and J lost 3 bases. This CDR3 has 14 residues. CDR1 is LNHDA, CDR2 SQIVND, per germline (reference sequence). The CDR3 sequence is CASSDRGMEETQYF. Written as DNA, the CDR3 is TGTGCCAGTAGCGACAGGGGAATGGAAGAGACCCAGTACTTC.

This clonotype was picked up a small number of times. Being one base from a much bigger clone, this may be a read error. This chain connects TRBV12-3 or TRBV12-4 to TRBJ2-2, with a weak D call TRBD1 (6 bases). This CDR3 spans 15 amino acids. Trimming cost V 3 bases and J 9 bases, with 17 bases left between them. The DNA for the CDR3 is TGTGCCAGCAGTTTCTATGGACAGAAGACACGGGAGCTGTTTTTT. The encoded protein is CASSFYGQKTRELFF.

The V call is TRBV7-3, the J call TRBJ2-3, with TRBD2 identical over 11 bases. CDR3 length: 16 amino acids. Trimming removed 5 bases from V and 0 bases from J; junction bases left unmatched: 4. Looked up from germline, CDR1 is SGHTA and CDR2 is FQGTGA. CDR3 DNA sequence: TGTGCCAGCAGCCAGGGGACTAGCGGAAGCACAGATACGCAGTATTTT. Translating it yields CASSQGTSGSTDTQYF.

The chain joins TRBV9 to TRBJ2-1; D is perhaps TRBD1 (6 bases). The CDR3 runs 15 residues. V lost 1 base, J lost 0 bases, and 8 bases lay in between. Germline CDR1 reads SGDLS; CDR2 reads YYNGEE. CDR3 DNA: TGTGCCAGCAGCGTACAGGGGAGCTCCTACAATGAGCAGTTCTTC. It translates to CASSVQGSSYNEQFF.

This clonotype was seen a few times. This rearrangement joins TRBV6-5 to TRBJ2-7; D is perhaps TRBD2 (6 bases). The CDR3 extends over 14 amino acids. Germline assignment: CDR1 MNHEY and CDR2 SVGAGI. V was shortened by 2 bases and J by 2 bases, with 10 bases between the two germline ends. The CDR3 DNA follows: TGTGCCAGCAGTTACAAGCGGACTACCTACGAGCAGTACTTC. It yields the protein CASSYKRTTYEQYF.

This clonotype was picked up many times. The V call is TRBV2, the J call TRBJ2-1, with TRBD1 matching over 7 bases. This CDR3 region has 14 residues. Germline CDR1 reads SNHLY; CDR2 reads FYNNEI. This CDR3 is CASRQGELYNEQFF. The CDR3 bases are TGTGCGAGCCGTCAGGGGGAGCTCTACAATGAGCAGTTCTTC.

This chain joins TRBV12-3 or TRBV12-4 and TRBJ2-4, with D hard to call. Trimming left V 4 bases short and J 3 bases short, with 16 bases between. The CDR3 spans 16 residues. CDR3 protein: CASSSSRGLGKNIQYF. The CDR3 DNA is TGTGCCAGCAGTTCCAGCAGAGGTCTGGGCAAAAACATTCAGTACTTC.

Comment on this clonotype: A much more abundant neighbour one base away suggests this may be a read error. This sequence joins TRBV5-5 and TRBJ1-4, with D possibly TRBD1 on 6 matching bases. V was trimmed by 4 bases and J by 3 bases, leaving 10 bases between them. The CDR3 covers 14 residues. Germline assignment: CDR1 SGHKS and CDR2 YYEKEE (reference sequence). The CDR3 here is CASSRGGSNEKLFF. The CDR3 DNA reads as TGTGCCAGCAGCAGGGGGGGATCTAATGAAAAACTGTTTTTT. Combining the CDR3 with reference TRBV5-5 and TRBJ1-4 gives the whole variable domain DAGVTQSPTHLIKTRGQQVTLRCSPISGHKSVSWYQQVLGQGPQFIFQYYEKEERGRGNFPDRFSARQFPNYSSELNVNALLLGDSALYLCASSRGGSNEKLFFGSGTQLSVL.

The J gene is TRBJ2-1, the V gene TRBV28; the match to TRBD1 covers 10 bases. V shed 6 bases, J shed 6 bases, and the junction held 2 bases outside the gene matches. From germline, CDR1 is MDHEN and CDR2 SYDVKM. There are 13 residues in the CDR3. CDR3 in amino acids: CASRRTGGNEQFF. The CDR3 nucleotides are TGTGCCAGCAGACGGACAGGGGGCAATGAGCAGTTCTTC.

V is TRBV2 and J is TRBJ2-5; 9 nucleotides line up with TRBD2. V trimming: 1 base; J trimming: 5 bases; junction bases outside the gene matches: 2. Germline V gives CDR1 SNHLY, CDR2 FYNNEI. CDR3 length: 14 amino acids. CDR3 in amino acids: CASSEVTSGETQYF. The CDR3 DNA sequence: TGTGCCAGCAGTGAAGTTACTAGCGGGGAGACCCAGTACTTC.

The genes are TRBV5-1 and TRBJ1-6; no clear D gene. Trimming took off 0 bases at V and 5 bases at J, with 9 bases between the two ends. Germline loops: CDR1 SGHRS, CDR2 YFSETQ. CDR3 size: 15 residues. The CDR3 here is CASSLVSANNSPLHF. DNA for the CDR3: TGCGCCAGCAGCTTGGTGTCAGCCAATAATTCACCCCTCCACTTT.

The V and J genes are TRBV5-5 and TRBJ2-7; D ambiguous. V was cut by 0 bases and J by 7 bases, with 17 bases left in between. Germline CDR1 reads SGHKS; CDR2 reads YYEKEE (reference sequence). The CDR3 length is 15 residues. The CDR3 bases are TGTGCCAGCAGCTTGGGTCAGGCGAGAAACGGGGAGCAGTACTTC. Translating gives CASSLGQARNGEQYF.

The chain is built from TRBV20-1 and TRBJ2-5; D is possibly TRBD1 (6 bases). V dropped 3 bases and J dropped 11 bases, with 22 bases sitting between them. The CDR3 spans 14 residues. CDR1 is DFQATT, CDR2 SNEGSKA, per germline (reference sequence). The CDR3 region has the DNA TGCAGTGCTAGGGAGATGGGACACACAGATACGCAGTACTTC. Amino acid sequence: CSAREMGHTDTQYF.

Concerning this clonotype itself: A much larger clonotype is one base distant, so this may be a read error. The chain links TRBV5-6 to TRBJ1-4, with D hard to call. CDR3 length: 15 residues. Germline V gives CDR1 SGHDT, CDR2 YYEEEE. V gave up 5 bases and J gave up 8 bases, with 19 bases separating them. In DNA, the CDR3 is TGTGCCAGCAGAGCGTGGCGGGCCAAGGGCGAAAAACTGTTTTTT. Its translation is CASRAWRAKGEKLFF.

This clonotype came up many times. The gene calls are TRBV12-3 or TRBV12-4 and TRBJ2-2, with D hard to call. Trimming shortened V by 8 bases and J by 7 bases, and 11 bases separated the two germline ends. The CDR3 sequence is 12 residues long. CDR3 in DNA: TGTGCCAGCGGGGAAATGGGCGGGGAGCTGTTTTTT. Translation: CASGEMGGELFF.

The J gene is TRBJ1-1, the V gene TRBV20-1; D unclear. CDR1 and CDR2 from the germline V gene are DFQATT and SNEGSKA (reference sequence). The V gene lost 2 bases and the J gene lost 6 bases, with 7 bases spanning the gap. This CDR3 contains 11 residues. The CDR3 nucleotides are TGCAGTGCTAGACAAGACGCTGAAGCTTTCTTT. This codes for CSARQDAEAFF.

CDR3 sequence: CASSPLGANIGKLFF. Written as DNA, the CDR3 is TGTGCCAGCTCACCTCTTGGGGCTAACATCGGAAAACTGTTTTTT. The chain joins TRBV18 to TRBJ1-4; a weak D match, TRBD1 (5 bases). This CDR3 region has 15 residues. Per germline, CDR1 KGHSH and CDR2 LQKENI. The ends were cut back, 3 bases at V and 10 bases at J, with 18 bases in the middle.

This clonotype occurred a few times. Compared with germline, one end of the junction differs, possibly owing to a read error. The chain has TRBV9 and TRBJ1-2, with TRBD1 as a possible D gene (6 bases). Germline CDR1 reads SGDLS; CDR2 reads YYNGEE. This CDR3 has 15 residues. CDR3 in amino acids: CASSGRGGFNYGSTF. The DNA of the CDR3 is TGTGCCAGCAGCGGGCGAGGGGGGTTTAACTATGGCTCCACCTTC.

Many counts were recorded for this clonotype. The chain recombines TRBV14 with TRBJ2-7, with D possibly TRBD2 on 6 matching bases. The CDR3 spans 13 residues. From germline, CDR1 is SGHDN and CDR2 FVKESK. Deletions cut 0 bases from V and 9 bases from J, with 12 bases between. The CDR3 DNA sequence: TGTGCCAGCAGCCAAGATTTGGAGGGGCGGCAGTACTTC. Residues: CASSQDLEGRQYF.

In this sample, this clonotype turned up many times. The chain employs TRBV15 and TRBJ2-7; no definite D call. This CDR3 is built from 13 residues. Trimming took off 0 bases at V and 4 bases at J, with 7 bases between the two ends. Germline lookup yields CDR1 LNHNV and CDR2 YYDKDF (reference sequence). The CDR3 DNA follows: TGTGCCACCAGCAGAGATATCGGTTACGAGCAGTACTTC. As protein: CATSRDIGYEQYF.

This chain links TRBV29-1 with TRBJ2-7, with a tentative D call TRBD1 (5 bases). The V gene's germline CDR1 is SQVTM and CDR2 ANQGSEA. The CDR3 runs 16 residues. V gave up 8 bases and J gave up 3 bases, with 26 bases separating them. The CDR3 here is CSMLTATSKGNYEQYF. The CDR3, as DNA: TGCAGCATGCTGACAGCCACCAGTAAGGGAAACTACGAGCAGTACTTC.

This clonotype occurred many times. This sequence joins TRBV11-3 and TRBJ1-2; TRBD1 is a possible D gene (6 bases). Trimming removed 0 bases from V and 8 bases from J, with 10 bases in between. Germline-derived CDR1 and CDR2 are SGHNT and YENEEA. The length of the CDR3 is 13 residues. DNA for the CDR3: TGTGCCAGCAGCTTAGAACAGGGCCGAGGCTACACCTTC. Amino acids: CASSLEQGRGYTF.

This clonotype was counted many times. The chain has TRBV20-1 and TRBJ2-1; no reliable D call. Germline V gene sequence: CDR1 DFQATT, CDR2 SNEGSKA (reference sequence). Trimming removed 5 bases at V and 4 bases at J, with 15 bases between. The CDR3 sequence is 14 residues long. CDR3 residues: CSASLSLGYNEQFF. The CDR3 DNA follows: TGCAGTGCTTCTCTATCTCTGGGGTACAATGAGCAGTTCTTC.